The 10 T cell receptor beta chains below were found in one sample sequenced in a study of cytomegalovirus exposure and HLA in healthy donors. The study ran its PCR with 60 Vbeta and 13 Jbeta primers. Libraries were prepared by immunoSEQ multiplex PCR; TCRdb keeps only in-frame clonotypes and omits some of them. This table has about 120,000 clones, around two thirds appearing once. Sequencing was performed on PBMCs. The receptor set was obtained from a human donor in good health.

This clone was seen more than once but under ten times. The gene calls are TRBV19 and TRBJ2-7; D may be TRBD1 (7 bases). Germline V CDR1 and CDR2: LNHDA, SQIVND (reference sequence). The CDR3 has 15 amino acids. Trimming cost V 5 bases and J 1 base, with 15 bases left between them. CDR3 DNA: TGTGCCAGTAGTCCAAGGACAGGAGGGTCCTACGAGCAGTACTTC. This codes for CASSPRTGGSYEQYF.

This clone was counted a few times. This chain connects TRBV4-3 to TRBJ1-5; tentatively, D is TRBD1 (5 bases). Trimming removed 1 base from V and 2 bases from J, with 9 bases in between. In germline, CDR1 is LGHNA, CDR2 YSLEER. There are 15 residues in the CDR3. CDR3 sequence: CASSQGTGRNQPQHF. CDR3 in DNA: TGCGCCAGCAGCCAAGGAACAGGCCGCAATCAGCCCCAGCATTTT.

The sample holds a few counts of this clone. This rearrangement joins TRBV7-3 to TRBJ2-7; the D gene is possibly TRBD2 (6 bases). The V and J ends lost 5 bases and 6 bases respectively, with 17 bases between them. This CDR3 contains 14 residues. Germline lookup yields CDR1 SGHTA and CDR2 FQGTGA. The CDR3 nucleotides are TGTGCCAGCAGCCTCGGAGGGAGCCAAGGCGAGCAGTACTTC. Translated, it gives CASSLGGSQGEQYF. Complete variable domain (other parts from reference TRBV7-3 and TRBJ2-7): GAGVSQTPSNKVTEKGKYVELRCDPISGHTALYWYRQSLGQGPEFLIYFQGTGAADDSGLPNDRFFAVRPEGSVSTLKIQRTERGDSAVYLCASSLGGSQGEQYFGPGTRLTVT.

The chain couples TRBV20-1 to TRBJ2-1; D gene uncertain. Germline V gene sequence: CDR1 DFQATT, CDR2 SNEGSKA (reference sequence). V was cut by 5 bases and J by 4 bases, with 3 bases left in between. There are 10 residues in the CDR3. The CDR3 nucleotides read TGCAGTGCTGCGTACAATGAGCAGTTCTTC. Translating gives CSAAYNEQFF.

The chain couples TRBV5-6 to TRBJ2-1; 8 positions agree with TRBD1. Germline lookup yields CDR1 SGHDT and CDR2 YYEEEE. This CDR3 comprises 16 residues. V was pared by 4 bases and J by 3 bases, with 9 bases of the junction left unmatched. The CDR3: CASSGPTGDFYNEQFF. The CDR3 nucleotides are TGTGCCAGCAGCGGACCGACAGGGGACTTCTACAATGAGCAGTTCTTC. Combining the CDR3 with reference TRBV5-6 and TRBJ2-1 gives the whole variable domain DAGVTQSPTHLIKTRGQQVTLRCSPKSGHDTVSWYQQALGQGPQFIFQYYEEEERQRGNFPDRFSGHQFPNYSSELNVNALLLGDSALYLCASSGPTGDFYNEQFFGPGTRLTVL.

The genes are TRBV18 and TRBJ1-2, with 7 bases lining up with TRBD1. The CDR3 consists of 14 residues. The germline gives CDR1 KGHSH, CDR2 LQKENI. The trim removed 2 bases at V and 6 bases at J, leaving 6 bases unmatched. The CDR3 DNA is TGTGCCAGCTCACCATTGGGGACAGCAGATGGCTACACCTTC. Its protein product is CASSPLGTADGYTF.

This clone was picked up one time. The chain combines TRBV5-1 with TRBJ2-5, with D possibly matching TRBD1 (7 bases). The V gene's germline CDR1 is SGHRS and CDR2 YFSETQ. The germline V and J ends were trimmed by 6 bases and 4 bases, with 13 bases remaining between them. This CDR3 is 13 amino acids long. The CDR3 loop is CASKEGALETQYF. The CDR3 DNA sequence: TGCGCCAGCAAGGAGGGGGCTCTAGAGACCCAGTACTTC. Filled out from reference TRBV5-1 and TRBJ2-5, the complete variable domain reads KAGVTQTPRYLIKTRGQQVTLSCSPISGHRSVSWYQQTPGQGLQFLFEYFSETQRNKGNFPGRFSGRQFSNSRSEMNVSTLELGDSALYLCASKEGALETQYFGPGTRLLVL.

The CDR3 spells CASSLGDSARDTIYF. In nucleotides, the CDR3 is TGTGCCAGCAGCTTAGGGGACAGCGCTCGAGACACCATATATTTT. J is TRBJ1-3 and V is TRBV11-2; 7 nucleotides align to TRBD1. The junction had 8 bases not matched to a gene; V was cut back by 1 base and J by 8 bases. The length of the CDR3 is 15 residues. Germline V gene data show CDR1 as SGHAT and CDR2 as FQNNGV. The whole variable domain, remainder taken from reference TRBV11-2 and TRBJ1-3, is EAGVAQSPRYKIIEKRQSVAFWCNPISGHATLYWYQQILGQGPKLLIQFQNNGVVDDSQLPKDRFSAERLKGVDSTLKIQPAKLEDSAVYLCASSLGDSARDTIYFGEGSWLTVV.

The chain joins TRBV28 to TRBJ1-1; D is possibly TRBD1 (5 bases). The CDR3 loop spans 15 amino acids. V was shortened by 5 bases and J by 5 bases, with 18 bases between the two germline ends. Germline lookup yields CDR1 MDHEN and CDR2 SYDVKM. The chain's CDR3 is CASSPIRGGKTEAFF. The CDR3 region has the DNA TGTGCCAGCAGTCCCATACGCGGGGGAAAGACTGAAGCTTTCTTT.

In its sample, this clone was seen a few times. This chain connects TRBV30 to TRBJ1-4; D perhaps matches TRBD1 (5 bases). Deletions cut 1 base from V and 7 bases from J, with 13 bases between. Germline CDR1 GTSNPN, CDR2 SVGIG (reference sequence). The CDR3 has 14 amino acids. Here the CDR3 DNA reads TGTGCCTGGAGTGCAGGGCTCGTTAGTGAAAAACTGTTTTTT. Translation gives CAWSAGLVSEKLFF.